The clone carrying this TCR beta chain was detected a few times. The antigen is unknown. The entry originates in a study of T cell responses to AZD1222 COVID-19 vaccine. Study background: Doses given second, at about 4 or about 12 weeks, were pooled. Study-wide points: Donors skewed white British and female; clonal diversity was possibly underestimated. The study identified only six AZD1222 recipients as seropositive at baseline. Unmutated regions of variants are reportedly targeted by nearly half of spike-specific TCRs.

Sequencing used immunoSEQ multiplex PCR; TCRdb keeps in-frame clones, though not all of them. In the table there are about 160,000 clones, about 89% of which are singletons. The CDR3 is made up of 13 amino acids. J gave up 3 bases and V 4 bases, and 1 base lay outside the gene matches. This material consisted of peripheral blood, taken on day 0 of AZD1222 vaccination. This chain connects TRBV12-3 or TRBV12-4 to TRBJ1-2; the match to TRBD1 covers 8 bases. The receptor was derived from an adult in good health. CDR3 in DNA: TGTGCCAGCAGTTCGGGACAGGACTATGGCTACACCTTC. Translating it yields CASSSGQDYGYTF.